These T cell receptor beta chains were read from a single sample in a study of blood T cell repertoires in COVID-19. Measured with immunoSEQ multiplex PCR; TCRdb has only the in-frame clones, and not every one. The data contain about 35,000 clones, about 85% of them singletons. Sequencing was done on a sample of peripheral blood. Receptor source: a man aged 55 to 70 with active or convalescent COVID-19. Each CDR3 is given with its conserved first and last residue. Each record gives: V gene, CDR3 length, clone size, J gene, D gene, CDR3 protein, CDR3 DNA. A D gene is named only where the DNA matches it firmly. Clone size is not always given. Where it is, it says once, few, many or a class for expanded clones.

v_call: TRBV30
cdr3_length: 11
clone_size: .
j_call: TRBJ1-1
d_call: .
cdr3_aa: CALTEITEAFF
cdr3_nt: TGTGCCTTGACAGAGATCACTGAAGCTTTCTTT

v_call: TRBV6-1
cdr3_length: 16
clone_size: .
j_call: TRBJ1-5
d_call: .
cdr3_aa: CASSEWAGSINQPQHF
cdr3_nt: TGTGCCAGCAGTGAATGGGCAGGGTCGATAAATCAGCCCCAGCATTTT

v_call: TRBV21-1
cdr3_length: 19
clone_size: few
j_call: TRBJ2-2
d_call: .
cdr3_aa: CASTTRVLAGGPRTGELFF
cdr3_nt: TGTGCCAGCACCACCCGGGTACTAGCGGGAGGCCCTCGGACCGGGGAGCTGTTTTTT

v_call: TRBV7-8
cdr3_length: 15
clone_size: .
j_call: TRBJ2-4
d_call: TRBD2
cdr3_aa: CASSSQGGGENIQYF
cdr3_nt: TGTGCCAGCAGCTCACAGGGCGGGGGGGAAAACATTCAGTACTTC

v_call: TRBV4-3
cdr3_length: 16
clone_size: .
j_call: TRBJ2-2
d_call: .
cdr3_aa: CASSPLPGSGTGELFF
cdr3_nt: TGCGCCAGCAGCCCTCTCCCAGGGTCGGGCACCGGGGAGCTGTTTTTT

v_call: TRBV10-3
cdr3_length: 14
clone_size: once
j_call: TRBJ1-1
d_call: .
cdr3_aa: CASQKGHPNTEAFF
cdr3_nt: TGTGCCAGCCAAAAGGGACACCCGAACACTGAAGCTTTCTTT

v_call: TRBV6-1
cdr3_length: 18
clone_size: .
j_call: TRBJ2-1
d_call: TRBD2
cdr3_aa: CASSEVGAGGRVFREQFF
cdr3_nt: TGTGCCAGCAGTGAAGTGGGGGCCGGCGGGAGGGTCTTTCGGGAGCAGTTCTTC

v_call: TRBV3-1/TRBV3-2
cdr3_length: 14
clone_size: .
j_call: TRBJ1-2
d_call: TRBD1
cdr3_aa: CASSRRQGLYGYTF
cdr3_nt: TGTGCCAGCAGCCGACGACAGGGACTTTATGGCTACACCTTC

v_call: TRBV28
cdr3_length: 15
clone_size: .
j_call: TRBJ1-1
d_call: .
cdr3_aa: CASKGPGVLNTEAFF
cdr3_nt: TGTGCCAGCAAAGGGCCCGGGGTACTGAACACTGAAGCTTTCTTT

v_call: TRBV7-9
cdr3_length: 14
clone_size: .
j_call: TRBJ1-1
d_call: .
cdr3_aa: CASRGLTRDGRAFF
cdr3_nt: TGTGCCAGCAGAGGACTGACTAGGGACGGTCGAGCTTTCTTT

v_call: TRBV2
cdr3_length: 14
clone_size: .
j_call: TRBJ1-2
d_call: .
cdr3_aa: CASSESREWGGYTF
cdr3_nt: TGTGCCAGCAGTGAAAGCAGGGAATGGGGTGGCTACACCTTC